This paragraph reports one T cell receptor beta chain. In the original analysis: Reference gene primer amplification gave nucleated cell count estimates. Here immunoSEQ multiplex PCR was the method, and the copy in TCRdb shows in-frame clones only, minus some. For V, J and clone size, that table is used; D and trimming come from the DNA. The sample has 310,000 or so clones; over 75% are singletons. The sample comes from a study of blood T cell repertoires in COVID-19. Study-level background: The United States, Italy and Spain supplied acute and convalescent COVID-19 samples. T cells, B-cell-depleted T cells, or PBMCs supplied cDNA or gDNA.

The CDR3 has 15 amino acids. Germline assignment: CDR1 SEHNR and CDR2 FQNEAQ (reference sequence). J was trimmed by 6 bases and V by 5 bases; bases with no gene match: 8. Sequenced input: peripheral blood. This sequence originates from a woman in her forties or fifties with active or convalescent COVID-19. This sequence joins TRBV7-9 and TRBJ2-1, with TRBD1 matching 9 bases. In DNA, the CDR3 is TGTGCCAGCAGCCCGGGACAGGGAGATCTCAATGAGCAGTTCTTC. Amino acid sequence: CASSPGQGDLNEQFF.